Listed below are T cell receptor beta chains from one sample, sequenced in a study of OX40 agonist ivuxolimab in advanced cancers. The assay was immunoSEQ multiplex PCR, and TCRdb's table has in-frame clones only and misses some. The profile shows more than 45,000 clones, 80% to 85% of them singletons. Specimen: CD4+ or CD8+ T cells sorted from blood, collected in a trial of the OX40 agonist ivuxolimab. These receptor sequences come from an adult with an advanced solid tumor such as melanoma, head and neck, liver or kidney cancer. Each CDR3 is given with its conserved first and last residue. A D gene is named only where the DNA matches it firmly. A row's size may be missing; if present it is once, few, many or a size class.

TRBV30	.	.	TRBJ1-5	TGTGCCTGGAGTATCGGACGGCATTCAAATCAGCCCCAGCATTTT	CAWSIGRHSNQPQHF
TRBV27	.	.	TRBJ2-5	TGTGCCAGCAGTTTATCGGCGGAGGGGCGGGAGACCCAGTACTTC	CASSLSAEGRETQYF
TRBV5-6	.	TRBD2	TRBJ2-5	TGTGCCAGCGGCTTGGCGGGACTAGCTCAAGAGACCCAGTACTTC	CASGLAGLAQETQYF
TRBV7-6	.	TRBD1	TRBJ2-2	TGTGCCAGCAGACTCGGACAGGGGAACACCGGGGAGCTGTTTTTT	CASRLGQGNTGELFF
TRBV5-4	.	.	TRBJ2-1	TGTGCCAGCAGCTTGGAGCGCTACAATGAGCAGTTCTTC	CASSLERYNEQFF
TRBV11-2	.	.	TRBJ1-5	TGTGCCAGCAGCTTAGCAGGGGCGACTGGGGGGGCCAATCAGCCCCAGCATTTT	CASSLAGATGGANQPQHF
TRBV28	.	.	TRBJ1-4	TGTGCCAGCACCCACCCCCCGGGCCAGGGGAATGAAAAACTGTTTTTT	CASTHPPGQGNEKLFF
TRBV28	.	TRBD1	TRBJ1-2	TGTGCCAGCAGACGACAGGGGGCGCTTCGTGGCTACACCTTC	CASRRQGALRGYTF
TRBV6-1	.	.	TRBJ1-6	TGTGCCAGCAGTGAACTAGGTAATTCACCCCTCCACTTT	CASSELGNSPLHF
TRBV5-6	.	.	TRBJ1-2	TGTGCCAGCAGCTTACAGGGTCCTAATGGCTACACCTTC	CASSLQGPNGYTF
TRBV27	.	TRBD2	TRBJ2-1	TGTGCCAGCAGTGACCCGGGACTAGCGGATTACAATGAGCAGTTCTTC	CASSDPGLADYNEQFF
TRBV6-6	.	.	TRBJ2-7	TGTGCCAGCAGTTACTCCCGGACCTCCATCGAGCAGTACTTC	CASSYSRTSIEQYF
TRBV2	.	TRBD1	TRBJ2-2	TGTGCCAGCAGTCGGTCGGGACAGGGGGCGACCGGGGAGCTGTTTTTT	CASSRSGQGATGELFF
TRBV19	.	.	TRBJ1-1	TGTGCCAGTTTTACCTCAAACACCCACACTGAAGCTTTCTTT	CASFTSNTHTEAFF
TRBV6-1	.	TRBD1	TRBJ2-1	TGTGCCAGCACTCCGTCGACAGGGGTAGGTCCTGAGCAGTTCTTC	CASTPSTGVGPEQFF
TRBV29-1	few	.	TRBJ2-5	TGCAGCGTCCTCAGAACGGACGGGGAGACCCAGTACTTC	CSVLRTDGETQYF
TRBV15	.	.	TRBJ2-3	TGTGCCACCAGCAGACGTGCCAGCGCCATCACAGATACGCAGTATTTT	CATSRRASAITDTQYF
TRBV7-3	.	.	TRBJ2-2	TGTGCCAGCAGCTCCAGTATGACCGGGGAGCTGTTTTTT	CASSSSMTGELFF
TRBV6-5	once	TRBD1	TRBJ2-5	TGTGCCAGCAGTTTCGGGACAGGCAGGGAGCAGTACTTC	CASSFGTGREQYF
TRBV9	.	.	TRBJ1-6	TGTGCCAGCAGCGTCGCAGATAATTCACCCCTCCACTTT	CASSVADNSPLHF
TRBV27	.	TRBD2	TRBJ2-7	TGTGCCAGCAGTTTAAAAAGCGGGACCTACGAGCAGTACTTC	CASSLKSGTYEQYF
TRBV19	.	TRBD2	TRBJ2-1	TGTGCCAGTAGTACCCGGGGAGGGGTTGAGCAGTTCTTC	CASSTRGGVEQFF
TRBV18	.	.	TRBJ2-7	TGTGCCAGCTCCCAGGAGGACTACGAGCAGTACTTC	CASSQEDYEQYF
TRBV1	.	.	TRBJ2-1	TGCACCAGCAGCCAGCGGACTCTAAGCTCCTACAATGAGCAGTTCTTC	CTSSQRTLSSYNEQFF
TRBV7-9	few	.	TRBJ1-1	TGTGCCAGCAGCACACAGGGTAACACTGAAGCTTTCTTT	CASSTQGNTEAFF
TRBV28	.	.	TRBJ1-2	TGTGCCATAGGAAAGGGGTGGGTTGATGGCTACACCTTC	CAIGKGWVDGYTF
TRBV5-1	.	TRBD1	TRBJ2-1	TGCGCCAGCAGCTTGGCTGGGACAGGGACCAATGAGCAGTTCTTC	CASSLAGTGTNEQFF
TRBV9	.	.	TRBJ1-6	TGTGCCAGCAGCCCCCGACGTTCGAATTCACCCCTCCACTTT	CASSPRRSNSPLHF
TRBV10-3	.	TRBD2	TRBJ2-1	TGTGCCATCAGTGAGTCGTGGTGGGAGGGGAATGAGCAGTTCTTC	CAISESWWEGNEQFF
TRBV19	.	.	TRBJ1-2	TGTGCCAGTACGCGGGTGCGGACGGGGGGCTACACCTTC	CASTRVRTGGYTF
TRBV28	.	.	TRBJ1-1	TGTGCCAGCAGTTTTGGGGCCAGGGACTTCGGCACTGAAGCTTTCTTT	CASSFGARDFGTEAFF
TRBV6-1	few	.	TRBJ1-1	TGTGCCAGTCATCCCGGGGTGAACACTGAAGCTTTCTTT	CASHPGVNTEAFF
TRBV2	.	.	TRBJ1-2	TGTGCCAACCTCTCGTCAGGCGTAAACACCTATGGCTACACCTTC	CANLSSGVNTYGYTF